This T cell receptor (beta chain) stems from a study of PD-L1 blockade in urothelial cancer. This clone appeared a single time. Sample time point: pretreatment peripheral blood. With 7 bases removed from V and 0 bases from J, the gap between germline ends came to 15 bases. This CDR3 spans 15 amino acids. From germline, CDR1 is SQVTM and CDR2 ANQGSEA. Here immunoSEQ multiplex PCR was the method, and the copy in TCRdb shows in-frame clones only, minus some. The sample lists some 65,000 clones, around 81% seen once, with 3.2% in the top ten. The source material was PBMCs, sampled around atezolizumab (anti-PD-L1) treatment. The source of this sequence is a man between 65 and 85 years old with urothelial cancer. V gene TRBV29-1 combines with J gene TRBJ2-2; a possible D gene is TRBD2 (6 bases). The CDR3 is CSAARGFANTGELFF. The DNA of the CDR3 is TGCAGCGCCGCTCGGGGGTTCGCGAACACCGGGGAGCTGTTTTTT.